The rows below give T cell receptor beta chains drawn from one sample of a study of Ad26.COV2.S vaccination and SARS-CoV-2 variants. Repertoires were generated with immunoSEQ multiplex PCR, while TCRdb's copy carries only in-frame clones and drops some. The sample comprises 350,000 to 500,000 clones, approximately 89% of which are singletons, and over 2% rests with the top ten. Sequenced here: peripheral blood, sampled in a trial of Ad26.COV2.S vaccine versus placebo. The origin of the receptors is a person between 18 and 60 years old who received the Ad26.COV2.S COVID-19 vaccine or a placebo. CDR3s include the opening cysteine and the closing phenylalanine or tryptophan. Each record gives: D gene, clone size, V gene, J gene, CDR3 protein, CDR3 DNA. The D gene is left open where the match is weak. Size values are once, few and many counts, or a class for expanded clones, and some rows have none.

>.|once|TRBV5-1|TRBJ1-1
CASSFTMNTEAFF
TGCGCCAGCAGCTTTACAATGAACACTGAAGCTTTCTTT
>TRBD1|.|TRBV6-2/TRBV6-3|TRBJ2-7
CASSTRDREDEQYF
TGTGCCAGCAGTACCCGGGACAGGGAGGACGAGCAGTACTTC
>TRBD2|.|TRBV6-5|TRBJ2-7
CASRTGGSSYEQYF
TGTGCCAGCAGGACGGGGGGGAGCTCCTACGAGCAGTACTTC
>.|.|TRBV19|TRBJ2-1
CASSSRDISYNEQFF
TGTGCCAGTAGTTCCCGGGACATCTCCTACAATGAGCAGTTCTTC
>TRBD1|once|TRBV7-3|TRBJ2-4
CASSPDRTYGIQYF
TGTGCCAGCAGCCCGGACAGGACTTACGGCATTCAGTACTTC
>TRBD2|.|TRBV25-1|TRBJ2-3
CASSIFTSGSSTDTQYF
TGTGCCAGCAGTATATTCACTAGCGGGTCTAGCACAGATACGCAGTATTTT
>.|.|TRBV30|TRBJ1-2
CAWSVSGAYYGYTF
TGTGCCTGGAGTGTATCGGGGGCTTACTATGGCTACACCTTC
>.|.|TRBV12-3/TRBV12-4|TRBJ2-3
CASRRAIDTQYF
TGTGCCAGCAGGCGGGCTATAGATACGCAGTATTTT
>TRBD2|.|TRBV5-1|TRBJ2-1
CASSWWGRWASGIYNEQFF
TGCGCCAGCAGCTGGTGGGGGCGCTGGGCTAGCGGGATATACAATGAGCAGTTCTTC
>TRBD1|once|TRBV6-6|TRBJ1-2
CASRRTGPDYGYTF
TGTGCCAGCAGACGGACAGGGCCTGACTATGGCTACACCTTC
>.|few|TRBV3-1/TRBV3-2|TRBJ1-2
CASSQARGGYTF
TGTGCCAGCAGCCAAGCTCGGGGAGGCTACACCTTC